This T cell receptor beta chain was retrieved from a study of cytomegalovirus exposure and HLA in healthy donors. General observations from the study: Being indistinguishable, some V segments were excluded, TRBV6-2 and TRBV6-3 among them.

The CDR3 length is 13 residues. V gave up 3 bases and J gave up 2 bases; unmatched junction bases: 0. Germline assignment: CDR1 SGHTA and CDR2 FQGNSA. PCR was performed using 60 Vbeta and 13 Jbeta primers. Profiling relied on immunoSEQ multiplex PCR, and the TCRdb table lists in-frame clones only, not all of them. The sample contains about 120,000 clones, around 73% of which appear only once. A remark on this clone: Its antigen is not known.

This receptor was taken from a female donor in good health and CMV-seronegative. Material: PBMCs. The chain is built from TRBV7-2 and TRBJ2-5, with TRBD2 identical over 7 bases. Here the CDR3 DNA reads TGTGCCAGCAGCTTGGGGGGGCAAGAGACCCAGTACTTC. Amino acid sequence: CASSLGGQETQYF.